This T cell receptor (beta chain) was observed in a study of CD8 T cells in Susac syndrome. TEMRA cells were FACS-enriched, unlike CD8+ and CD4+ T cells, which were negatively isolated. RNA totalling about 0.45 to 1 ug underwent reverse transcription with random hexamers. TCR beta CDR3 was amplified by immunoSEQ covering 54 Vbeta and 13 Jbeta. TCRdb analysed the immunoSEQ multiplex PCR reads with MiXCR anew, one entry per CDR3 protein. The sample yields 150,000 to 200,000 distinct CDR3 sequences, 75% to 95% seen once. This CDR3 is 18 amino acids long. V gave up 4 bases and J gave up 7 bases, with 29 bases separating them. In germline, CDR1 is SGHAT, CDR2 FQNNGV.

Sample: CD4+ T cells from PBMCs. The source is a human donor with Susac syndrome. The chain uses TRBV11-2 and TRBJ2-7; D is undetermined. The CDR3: CASSSSFPHWPPTFEQYF. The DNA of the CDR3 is TGTGCCAGCAGCTCCAGCTTTCCCCACTGGCCCCCAACGTTTGAGCAGTACTTC.